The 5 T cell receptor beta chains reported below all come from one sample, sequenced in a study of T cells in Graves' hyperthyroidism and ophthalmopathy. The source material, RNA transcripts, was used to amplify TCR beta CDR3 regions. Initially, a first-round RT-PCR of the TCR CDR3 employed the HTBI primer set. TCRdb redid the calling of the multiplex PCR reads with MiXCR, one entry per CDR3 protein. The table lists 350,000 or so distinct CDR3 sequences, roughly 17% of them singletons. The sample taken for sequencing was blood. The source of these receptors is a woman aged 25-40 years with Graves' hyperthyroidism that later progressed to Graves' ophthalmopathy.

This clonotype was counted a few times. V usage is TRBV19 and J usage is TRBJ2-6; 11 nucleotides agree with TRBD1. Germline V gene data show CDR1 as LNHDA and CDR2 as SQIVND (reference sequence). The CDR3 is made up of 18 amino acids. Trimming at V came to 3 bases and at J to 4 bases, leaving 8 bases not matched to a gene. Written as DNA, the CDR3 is TGTGCCAGTAGTATCACCGGGACAGGGGGAGCCGGGGCCAACGTCCTGACTTTC. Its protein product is CASSITGTGGAGANVLTF. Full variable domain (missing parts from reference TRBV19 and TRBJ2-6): DGGITQSPKYLFRKEGQNVTLSCEQNLNHDAMYWYRQDPGQGLRLIYYSQIVNDFQKGDIAEGYSVSREKKESFPLTVTSAQKNPTAFYLCASSITGTGGAGANVLTFGAGSRLTVL.

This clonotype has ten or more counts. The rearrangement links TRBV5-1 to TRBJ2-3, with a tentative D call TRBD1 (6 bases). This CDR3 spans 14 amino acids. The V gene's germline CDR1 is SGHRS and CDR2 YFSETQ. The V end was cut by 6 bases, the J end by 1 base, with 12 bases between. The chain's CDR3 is CASTSGHRTDTQYF. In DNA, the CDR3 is TGCGCCAGCACCTCGGGACACCGCACAGATACGCAGTATTTT.

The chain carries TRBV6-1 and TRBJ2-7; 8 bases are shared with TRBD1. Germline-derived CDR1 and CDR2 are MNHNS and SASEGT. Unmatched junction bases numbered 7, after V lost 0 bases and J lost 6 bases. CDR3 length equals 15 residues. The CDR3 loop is CASSEAEGQAREQYF. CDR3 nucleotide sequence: TGTGCCAGCAGTGAAGCGGAGGGACAGGCCCGCGAGCAGTACTTC.

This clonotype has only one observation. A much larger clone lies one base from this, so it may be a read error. The DNA of the CDR3 is TGCAGCGTGAAGGGCAGGAGTAACTATGGCTACACCTTC. Amino acids: CSVKGRSNYGYTF. The V call is TRBV29-1, the J call TRBJ1-2; no firm D call. Trimming shortened V by 6 bases and J by 1 base, and 12 bases separated the two germline ends. Germline V gene sequence: CDR1 SQVTM, CDR2 ANQGSEA. The CDR3 totals 13 residues.

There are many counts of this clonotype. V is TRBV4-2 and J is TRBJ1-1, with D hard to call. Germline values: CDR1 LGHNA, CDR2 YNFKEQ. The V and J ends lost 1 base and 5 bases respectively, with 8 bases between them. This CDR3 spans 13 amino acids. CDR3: CASSQAVGTEAFF. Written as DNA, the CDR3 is TGTGCCAGCAGCCAAGCCGTTGGGACTGAAGCTTTCTTT.